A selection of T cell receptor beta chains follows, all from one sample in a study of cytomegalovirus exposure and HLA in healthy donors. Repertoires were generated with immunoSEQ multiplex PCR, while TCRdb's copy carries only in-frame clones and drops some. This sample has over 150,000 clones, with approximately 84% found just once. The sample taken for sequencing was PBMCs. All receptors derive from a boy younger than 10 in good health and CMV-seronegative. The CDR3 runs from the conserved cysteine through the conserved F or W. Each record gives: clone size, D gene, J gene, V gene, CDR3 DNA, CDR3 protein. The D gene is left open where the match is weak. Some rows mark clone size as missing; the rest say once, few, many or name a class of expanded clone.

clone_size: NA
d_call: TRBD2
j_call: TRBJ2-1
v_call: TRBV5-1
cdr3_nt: TGCGCCAGCAGCTCGTTAGCGGGAGCAGGCTACAATGAGCAGTTCTTC
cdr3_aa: CASSSLAGAGYNEQFF

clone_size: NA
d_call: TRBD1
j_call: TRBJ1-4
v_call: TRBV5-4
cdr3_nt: TGTGCCAGCAGCCAGGACAGGGACATAAATGAAAAACTGTTTTTT
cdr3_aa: CASSQDRDINEKLFF

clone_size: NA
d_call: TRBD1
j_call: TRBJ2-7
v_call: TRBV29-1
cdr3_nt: TGCAGCGTGGTGAACAGGGGCTCCTACGAGCAGTACTTC
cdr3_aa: CSVVNRGSYEQYF

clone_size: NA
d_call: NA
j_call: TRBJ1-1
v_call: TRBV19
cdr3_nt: TGTGCCAGTAGTACACTGCAGGTAAAAGGCGACACTGAAGCTTTCTTT
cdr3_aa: CASSTLQVKGDTEAFF

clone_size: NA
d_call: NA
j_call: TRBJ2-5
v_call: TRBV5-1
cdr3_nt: TGCGCCAGCAGCTCTTCAGGGGCCCAAGAGACCCAGTACTTC
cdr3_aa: CASSSSGAQETQYF

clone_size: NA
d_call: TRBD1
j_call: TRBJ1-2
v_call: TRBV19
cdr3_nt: TGTGCCAGTAGTATAGGAGGGACAGTATTCGATGGCTACACCTTC
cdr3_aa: CASSIGGTVFDGYTF

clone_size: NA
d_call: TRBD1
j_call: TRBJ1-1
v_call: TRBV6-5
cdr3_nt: TGTGCCAGCAGTTACTCAAGGACAGGGAACACTGAAGCTTTCTTT
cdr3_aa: CASSYSRTGNTEAFF

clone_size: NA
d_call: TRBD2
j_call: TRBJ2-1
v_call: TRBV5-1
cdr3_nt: TGCGCCAGCAGCCCGGCCGGGACTAGCGGGAACAATGAGCAGTTCTTC
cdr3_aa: CASSPAGTSGNNEQFF

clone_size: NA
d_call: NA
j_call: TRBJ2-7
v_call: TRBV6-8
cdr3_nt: TGTGCCAGCACCACACTATCCGGGAGTAGAGCCTACGAGCAGTACTTC
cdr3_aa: CASTTLSGSRAYEQYF

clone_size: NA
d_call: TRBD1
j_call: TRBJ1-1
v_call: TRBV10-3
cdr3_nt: TGTGCCATCAGTGAAATAGGGACAGGGAACACTGAAGCTTTCTTT
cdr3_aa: CAISEIGTGNTEAFF

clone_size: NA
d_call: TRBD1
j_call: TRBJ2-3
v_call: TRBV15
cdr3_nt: TGTGCCACCAGCAGATTCGGACAGGGGGAGGATACGCAGTATTTT
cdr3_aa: CATSRFGQGEDTQYF

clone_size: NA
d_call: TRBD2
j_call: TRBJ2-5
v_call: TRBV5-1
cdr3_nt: TGCGCCAGCAGTTTAGCGGGAGGGGAAGAGACCCAGTACTTC
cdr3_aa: CASSLAGGEETQYF

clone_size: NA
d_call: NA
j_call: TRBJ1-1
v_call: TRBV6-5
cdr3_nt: TGTGCCAGCAGCCAATCCCTGACAGTGAACACTGAAGCTTTCTTT
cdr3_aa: CASSQSLTVNTEAFF

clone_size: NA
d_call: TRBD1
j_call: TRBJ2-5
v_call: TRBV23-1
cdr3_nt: TGCGCCAGCAGTCATCCCAGCCAGGGGGCCAGGGAGACCCAGTACTTC
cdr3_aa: CASSHPSQGARETQYF

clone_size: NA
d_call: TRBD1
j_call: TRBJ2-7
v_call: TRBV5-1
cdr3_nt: TGCGCCAGCAGCCCTGGACAGGGGATAGCCTACGAGCAGTACTTC
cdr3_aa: CASSPGQGIAYEQYF

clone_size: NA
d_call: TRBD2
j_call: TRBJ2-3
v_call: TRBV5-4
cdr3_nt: TGTGCCAGCAGGGATGGGACTATCCTTAGCACAGATACGCAGTATTTT
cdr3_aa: CASRDGTILSTDTQYF

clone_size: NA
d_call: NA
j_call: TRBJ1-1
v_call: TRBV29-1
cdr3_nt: TGCAGCGTTGGTTCGGGGACTGAAGCTTTCTTT
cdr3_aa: CSVGSGTEAFF

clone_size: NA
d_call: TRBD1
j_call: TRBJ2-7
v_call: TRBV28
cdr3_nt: TGTGCCAGCACCCCTCGTCGGACAGGGTACTCCTACGAGCAGTACTTC
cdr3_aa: CASTPRRTGYSYEQYF

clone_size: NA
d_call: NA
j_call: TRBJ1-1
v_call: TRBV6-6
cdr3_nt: TGTGCCACCAGGCGGGGGGGGTACAACACTGAAGCTTTCTTT
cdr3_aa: CATRRGGYNTEAFF

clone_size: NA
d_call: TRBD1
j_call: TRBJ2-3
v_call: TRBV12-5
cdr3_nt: TGTGCTAGTGGTTTCTTTCGTGGGCAGGGGGCGCGAGATACGCAGTATTTT
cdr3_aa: CASGFFRGQGARDTQYF

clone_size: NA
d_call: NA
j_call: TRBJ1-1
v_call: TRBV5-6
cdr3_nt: TGTGCCAGCAGCTTGGGTCAGGGGCTCGAAAACACTGAAGCTTTCTTT
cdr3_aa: CASSLGQGLENTEAFF

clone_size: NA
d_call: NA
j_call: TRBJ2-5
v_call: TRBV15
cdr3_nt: TGTGCCACCAGCAGAGCGCCAGGAACCCAAGAGACCCAGTACTTC
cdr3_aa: CATSRAPGTQETQYF

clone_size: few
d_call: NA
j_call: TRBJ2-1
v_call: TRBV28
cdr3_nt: TGTGCCAGCAGTCCACAGGGTATGTACAATGAGCAGTTCTTC
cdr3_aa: CASSPQGMYNEQFF

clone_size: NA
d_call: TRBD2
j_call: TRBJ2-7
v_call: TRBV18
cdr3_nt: TGTGCCAGCTCACCCAGAGCGGGAGGGATGTACGAGCAGTACTTC
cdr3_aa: CASSPRAGGMYEQYF

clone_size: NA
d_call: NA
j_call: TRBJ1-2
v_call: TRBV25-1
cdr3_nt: TGTGCCAGCAGTGTCTCGGCGGTGGAGTATGGCTACACCTTC
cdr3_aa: CASSVSAVEYGYTF

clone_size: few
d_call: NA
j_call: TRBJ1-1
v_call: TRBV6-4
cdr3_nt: TGTGCCAGCAGTGTACTTGGAGGGAGAGGCACTGAAGCTTTCTTT
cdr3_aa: CASSVLGGRGTEAFF

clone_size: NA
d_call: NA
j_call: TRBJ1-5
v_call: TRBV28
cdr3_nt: TGTGCCAGCAGTTTAAAGATCTATAGCAATCAGCCCCAGCATTTT
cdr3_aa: CASSLKIYSNQPQHF

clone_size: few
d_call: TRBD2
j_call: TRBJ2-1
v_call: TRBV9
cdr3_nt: TGTGCCAGCAGCGTTGAGCGGGAGGTCTACAATGAGCAGTTCTTC
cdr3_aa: CASSVEREVYNEQFF

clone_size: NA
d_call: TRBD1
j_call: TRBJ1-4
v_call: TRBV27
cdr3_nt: TGTGCCAGCAGTCCCCACAGGGGGAGGGAAATAGAAAAACTGTTTTTT
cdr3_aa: CASSPHRGREIEKLFF

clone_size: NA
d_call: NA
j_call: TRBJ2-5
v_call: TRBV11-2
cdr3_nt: TGTGCCAGCAGCTCGAGGGAGACCCAGTACTTC
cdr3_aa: CASSSRETQYF

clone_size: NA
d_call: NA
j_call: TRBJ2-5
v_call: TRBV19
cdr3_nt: TGTGCCAGTAGTATAGGAGGCACCTCGTACCAAGAGACCCAGTACTTC
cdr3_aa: CASSIGGTSYQETQYF

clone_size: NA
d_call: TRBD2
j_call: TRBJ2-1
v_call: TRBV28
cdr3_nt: TGTGCCAGCAGTAGGACTAGTAGGGCCTACAATGAGCAGTTCTTC
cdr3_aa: CASSRTSRAYNEQFF

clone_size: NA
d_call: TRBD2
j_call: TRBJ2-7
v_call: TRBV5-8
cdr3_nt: TGTGCCAGCAGCTTGGAGCTAGCGGGAGACTCCTACGAGCAGTACTTC
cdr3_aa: CASSLELAGDSYEQYF

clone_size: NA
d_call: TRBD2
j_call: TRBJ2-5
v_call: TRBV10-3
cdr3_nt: TGTGCCGATGGCGGGCTAGCGGGAGAAGAGACCCAGTACTTC
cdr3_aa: CADGGLAGEETQYF

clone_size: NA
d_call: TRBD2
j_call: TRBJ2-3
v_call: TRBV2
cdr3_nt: TGTGCCAGACTAGCGGGAGACCCCTCAGATACGCAGTATTTT
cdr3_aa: CARLAGDPSDTQYF

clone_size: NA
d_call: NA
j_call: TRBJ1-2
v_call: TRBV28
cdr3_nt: TGTGCCAGCGGAAGCGCCTCCTATGGCTACACCTTC
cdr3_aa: CASGSASYGYTF

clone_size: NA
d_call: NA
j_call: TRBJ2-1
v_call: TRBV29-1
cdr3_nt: TGCAGCGTTGATGCTCTGGGTGGGAGCGGGTTCGACAATGAGCAGTTCTTC
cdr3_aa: CSVDALGGSGFDNEQFF

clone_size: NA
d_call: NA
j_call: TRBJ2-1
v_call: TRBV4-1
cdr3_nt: TGCGCCAGCAGCCAAGAGCGGGCCTTTGGCAATGAGCAGTTCTTC
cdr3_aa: CASSQERAFGNEQFF

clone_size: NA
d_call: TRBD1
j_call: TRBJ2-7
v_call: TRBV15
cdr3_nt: TGTGCCACCGCACAAGGTGGGACAGCCTACGAGCAGTACTTC
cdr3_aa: CATAQGGTAYEQYF

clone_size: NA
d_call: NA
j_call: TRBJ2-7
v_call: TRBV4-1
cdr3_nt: TGCGCCAGCAGCCAAGAGATTAGCGACTACTACGAGCAGTACTTC
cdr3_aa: CASSQEISDYYEQYF